The clone carrying this T cell receptor (beta chain) occurred many times. Its specificity is unknown. The record originates from a study of T cells in Graves' hyperthyroidism and ophthalmopathy. The V gene end was trimmed by 8 bases and the J gene end by 7 bases; junction bases not matched to a gene: 23. Germline V lookup: CDR1 ENHRY, CDR2 SYGVKD. This CDR3 contains 18 residues. Newly diagnosed hyperthyroidism, duration under 2 months, in patients aged 18 to 65. Used for diagnoses were clinical symptoms, serum thyroxine and TRAb, thyroid ultrasound and orbital computed tomography. There were TCR beta CDR3 regions amplified from RNA transcripts. The HTBI primer set drove a first-round RT-PCR of the TCR CDR3. MiXCR, applied by TCRdb to the multiplex PCR reads, yields one record per CDR3 protein. The sample lists around 700,000 distinct CDR3 sequences; about 35% were seen once. General study results and limits: Within blood appeared most thyroid clonotypes that had expanded above 0.001.

This sequence was found in a woman aged 40 to 49 with Graves' hyperthyroidism. The chain combines TRBV10-3 with TRBJ1-3; 7 bases map to TRBD1. The sample was blood. CDR3 sequence (DNA): TGTGCCATCGGGAAGACAGGGTTTGGGTCGACCGGGAGGAACACCATATATTTT. This translates into CAIGKTGFGSTGRNTIYF.